The T cell receptor beta chain described here comes from a study of Ad26.COV2.S vaccination and SARS-CoV-2 variants. Only in-frame clones appear in the TCRdb table, and some are missing; sequencing was by immunoSEQ multiplex PCR. The sample yields 300,000 to 350,000 clones, roughly 90% seen once. The treatment: about 20 received Ad26.COV2.S at low or high dose, single or two shots; about 5 received placebo; per-sample allocation not given. The study sampled participants on day 63 after the first vaccine or placebo injection. Deletions cut 3 bases from V and 4 bases from J, with 6 bases between. The germline V gene encodes CDR1 DFQATT and CDR2 SNEGSKA (reference sequence). CDR3 size: 11 residues.

The input for sequencing was peripheral blood, taken in a trial of Ad26.COV2.S vaccine versus placebo. The source is a person between 18 and 59 years old who received the Ad26.COV2.S COVID-19 vaccine or a placebo. This chain uses TRBV20-1 with TRBJ2-5; D is uncertain. In nucleotides, the CDR3 is TGCAGTGCTAGGTTTTTAGAGACCCAGTACTTC. Its protein product is CSARFLETQYF.